The following is a TCR beta chain sequence with its context. CDR1 is MNHEY and CDR2 is SVGAGI in the germline V gene. The ends lost 6 bases at V and 6 bases at J; junction bases unmatched: 10. The CDR3 contains 14 residues. This record comes from a study of blood T cell repertoires in COVID-19. Turning to the study itself: T cells, B-cell-depleted T cells, or PBMCs supplied cDNA or gDNA.

Here immunoSEQ multiplex PCR was the method, and the copy in TCRdb shows in-frame clones only, minus some. The table has a few hundred thousand clones, roughly 90% seen once. The chain links TRBV6-5 to TRBJ2-7; TRBD1 matches at 8 bases. Sample: PBMCs or T cells enriched from blood (not recorded which). The sequence was obtained from a woman aged 25 to 39 who had been exposed to COVID-19. DNA of the CDR3: TGTGCCAGCAGGAACGGACAGGGACCGGCCGAGCAGTACTTC. This translates into CASRNGQGPAEQYF.